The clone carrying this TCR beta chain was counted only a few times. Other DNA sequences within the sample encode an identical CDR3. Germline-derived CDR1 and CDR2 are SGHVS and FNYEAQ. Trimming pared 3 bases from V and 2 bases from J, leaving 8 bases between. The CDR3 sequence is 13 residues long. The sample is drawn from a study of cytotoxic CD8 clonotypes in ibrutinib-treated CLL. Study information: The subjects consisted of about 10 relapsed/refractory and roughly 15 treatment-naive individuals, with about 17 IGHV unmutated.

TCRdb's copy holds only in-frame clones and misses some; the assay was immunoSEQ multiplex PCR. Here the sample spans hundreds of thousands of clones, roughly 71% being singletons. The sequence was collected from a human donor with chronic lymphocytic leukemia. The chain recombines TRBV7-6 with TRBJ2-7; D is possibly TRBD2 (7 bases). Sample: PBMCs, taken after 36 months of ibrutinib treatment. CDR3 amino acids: CASSLGGPYEQYF. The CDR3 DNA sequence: TGTGCCAGCAGCTTGGGGGGGCCCTACGAGCAGTACTTC.